This T cell receptor beta chain was retrieved from a study of blood T cell dynamics during melanoma immunotherapy (dated by TCRdb to 2020 to 2022). With respect to the entire study: All patients had metastatic melanoma and were given first-line pembrolizumab or nivolumab plus ipilimumab as standard of care in the United Kingdom. To find early correlates of response, peripheral T cell receptor repertoires were profiled in metastatic melanoma patients before and after one cycle of checkpoint inhibitor therapy. The training cohort was made up of consecutive patients, while a further independent group of patients from the same centre was pooled to form an external validation set. Here is what the overall study found, with its caveats: The relatively small sample size was acknowledged as a potential limitation on generalization of the results. The study could not determine whether the T cell clones driving repertoire changes were melanoma-specific or reflected general immune activation. Unlike progressors, patients who went on to achieve disease control showed a bifurcated reorganization of the PBMC repertoire at W3, with either increased clonality or increased diversity.

A fixed 350 ng of DNA was loaded for every bulk PBMC sample. TCR beta CDR3 sequences were amplified from genomic DNA using the immunoSEQ TCRb Assay kit according to manufacturer instructions. The KAPA Library Quantification Kit for Illumina platforms was used to quantify the pooled libraries by qPCR. Sequencing of the pooled libraries was done on an Illumina NextSeq 500, with clustering at roughly 0.55-1.1 pM. Per the authors' processing: Analysis of the TCR data relied on immunoSEQ ANALYZER and the R LymphoSeq package. A rearrangement efficiency score was calculated as productive divided by the sum of productive and non-productive CDR3 sequences. Clonality was assessed using the Gini coefficient and diversity using the Renyi index at alpha=1, with pairwise comparisons between timepoints within each patient. Clonal relatedness, based on an edit distance of 3, and repertoire similarity, based on the Bhattacharyya coefficient, were both computed in LymphoSeq. To classify response, a linear discriminant analysis based on week-3 changes in clonality and diversity was built with the R MASS and caret packages. What TCRdb holds here is the immuneACCESS table cut down to in-frame rearrangements. Part of the clones is not present; checked against another copy, under half of the missing clones reflect an unresolved V gene, and the others are unexplained. The V and J calls and the clone size are those of that table, but D and trimming were determined from the DNA. The sample has 10,000 or so clones on record, around nine tenths of them singletons. The ten biggest clones cover 30% to 35% of the sample.

This specimen's time point label, per the study, means: pre-treatment baseline. Blood samples were taken before treatment (T0) and at week 3 (W3), following the first cycle of checkpoint blockade. Except for a couple of patients with rapid clinical progression, response was assessed 12 weeks after the first infusion by RECIST 1.1; disease control meant complete response, partial response or stable disease. Patients with prior systemic cancer treatment, concomitant immunosuppressant therapy or synchronous other active malignancies were excluded. Bulk PBMC and plasma cell-free DNA were both sequenced for TCR beta so that circulating cells and T cell turnover could be tracked. PBMC were isolated from blood with Lymphoprep and SepMate tubes, followed by red cell lysis. DNA from PBMC and sorted T cell subsets was extracted with QIAamp DNA Blood Mini kits. V loses 6 bases, J loses 5 bases, and the germline ends lie 10 bases apart. Based on the germline V gene (reference sequence), the CDR1 and CDR2 sequences are DFQATT and SNEGSKA. Its CDR3 holds 11 amino acids, cysteine through phenylalanine. Of all the DNA, just the CDR3 is kept, 33 bases in frame from base 1.

Worth noting for this clone: The specificity of this receptor is unknown. Base qualities are not recorded, but no much larger clone differs from it by a single base.

The TCR sequence derives from a human donor with melanoma. The sequencing used blood, collected from a patient treated with checkpoint blockade. The chain employs TRBV20-1 and TRBJ2-5; there is no confident call for the D gene. The nucleotide sequence is TGCAGTGCCAGGCCTCGGGAGACCCAGTACTTC. Its protein reads: CSARPRETQYF.